These T cell receptor beta chains were read from a single sample in a study of shared clonotypes between healthy human individuals. Generated by immunoSEQ multiplex PCR, the TCRdb table keeps only in-frame clones and is missing some. This table holds around 690,000 clones, less than 95% found once. Input material: memory CD8+ T cells from PBMCs. The origin of the receptors is a young man in good health. Some clones in this sample may be carry-over from other donors' samples. Both conserved end residues are trimmed from each CDR3. A D gene is named only where the DNA matches it firmly. The size of a clone is reported for some rows only, either as once, few or many, or as a class for expanded clones.

size,D,V,CDR3
.,.,TRBV29-1,SVGTGELF
.,.,TRBV13,ASSLMNSGYEQY
.,.,TRBV7-9,ASSLEPTGTSYEQY
.,.,TRBV30,AWTLDRTNYGYT
.,.,TRBV5-7,ASSLAPTPSSNEQF
once,.,TRBV7-9,ASSLALAGHYGYT
once,.,TRBV7-7,ASSLNEWRAGELF
once,.,TRBV7-9,ASSLGDTKQF
.,TRBD2,TRBV13,ASSTTPGLAAPYEQY
.,TRBD2,TRBV28,ASSSLRTSGGGILEQY
.,TRBD2,TRBV4-1,ASSQEGTRDNEQF
.,.,TRBV6-6,ASSPGVGATDTQY
.,.,TRBV28,ASSFILGLEPQH
once,.,TRBV28,ASNLGIPNTEAF
.,.,TRBV19,ASSIRTRDEQY
.,.,TRBV6-6,ASSYPRGFANYGYT
once,.,TRBV5-8,ASRLEVDYGYT
.,.,TRBV30,AWTYFY
once,.,TRBV11-3,ASSLDPVYRVHEQY
.,.,TRBV7-8,ASSSPDGDVNIQY
.,.,TRBV23-1,ASSQANPVPGSRAGQPQH
once,TRBD2,TRBV6-5,ASSWGLAGVQETQY
.,.,TRBV6-5,ASSPRGRGEKLF
once,.,TRBV2,ASSEALGETQY
few,.,TRBV27,ASRTENQPQH
.,.,TRBV5-1,ASSPGGREYTEAF
.,TRBD2,TRBV2,ASIFPAGGANTGELF
once,.,TRBV11-2,ASSLDMGAGDTQY
.,TRBD1,TRBV19,ASSIGTGVPQPQH
.,TRBD1,TRBV7-8,ASKPTPIPGQPNEKLF
.,TRBD2,TRBV27,ASSSLAGVGEQY
.,TRBD1,TRBV28,ASSSVGQKEINYGYT
.,TRBD1,TRBV2,ASRGQGYSGNTIY
once,.,TRBV6-6,AILGDGPYEQY
.,.,TRBV19,ASSIEGRGETQY
.,.,TRBV19,ASSADLDSNQPQH
.,.,TRBV28,ASSLVSGQETQY
.,TRBD2,TRBV4-3,ASSRVWEGPYEQY
.,.,TRBV7-8,ASSFRVDYYEQY
.,.,TRBV27,ASSLLGGTTGELF
.,.,TRBV28,ASLNGEGPFYNEQF
few,.,TRBV5-6,ASFTTAVNMGHRYATQY
.,.,TRBV28,ASSLRVNTEAF
once,.,TRBV11-2,ASSLAGPTYEQY
.,.,TRBV19,ASSIMGLSEAF
.,.,TRBV28,ASSSWTDPSNEQF
.,TRBD2,TRBV27,ASSSLTSVETQY
.,.,TRBV6-6,ASRGGGSSYNEQF
.,.,TRBV27,ASSLGTGPGELF
.,TRBD1,TRBV2,ASSEPTGGLNEQF
.,.,TRBV6-6,ASSYSKAANTEAF
.,.,TRBV11-2,ASSGGVAYEQY
.,TRBD1,TRBV7-8,ASSFKRGPTNEKLF
.,.,TRBV21-1,ASYPYRDREWTSNQPQH
.,.,TRBV4-1,ASRLRTVMNTEAF